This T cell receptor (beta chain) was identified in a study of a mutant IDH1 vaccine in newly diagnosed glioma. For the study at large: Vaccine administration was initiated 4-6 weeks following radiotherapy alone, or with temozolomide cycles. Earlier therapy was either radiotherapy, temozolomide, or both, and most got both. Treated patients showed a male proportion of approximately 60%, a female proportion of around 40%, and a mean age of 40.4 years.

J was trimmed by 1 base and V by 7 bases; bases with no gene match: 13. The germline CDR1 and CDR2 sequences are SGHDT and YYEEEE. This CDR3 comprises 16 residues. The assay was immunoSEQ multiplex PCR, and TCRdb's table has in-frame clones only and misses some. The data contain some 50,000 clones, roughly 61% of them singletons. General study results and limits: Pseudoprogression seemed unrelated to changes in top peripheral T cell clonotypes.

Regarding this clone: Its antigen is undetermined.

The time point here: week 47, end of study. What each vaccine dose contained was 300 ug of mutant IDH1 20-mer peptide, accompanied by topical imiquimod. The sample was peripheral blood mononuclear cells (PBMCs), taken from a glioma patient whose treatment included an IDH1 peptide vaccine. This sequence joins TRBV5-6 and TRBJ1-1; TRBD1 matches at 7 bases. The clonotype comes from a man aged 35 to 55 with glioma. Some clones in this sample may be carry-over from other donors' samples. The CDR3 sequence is CASHLTGSFGNTEAFF. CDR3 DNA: TGTGCCAGCCATTTGACAGGGAGTTTCGGGAACACTGAAGCTTTCTTT.